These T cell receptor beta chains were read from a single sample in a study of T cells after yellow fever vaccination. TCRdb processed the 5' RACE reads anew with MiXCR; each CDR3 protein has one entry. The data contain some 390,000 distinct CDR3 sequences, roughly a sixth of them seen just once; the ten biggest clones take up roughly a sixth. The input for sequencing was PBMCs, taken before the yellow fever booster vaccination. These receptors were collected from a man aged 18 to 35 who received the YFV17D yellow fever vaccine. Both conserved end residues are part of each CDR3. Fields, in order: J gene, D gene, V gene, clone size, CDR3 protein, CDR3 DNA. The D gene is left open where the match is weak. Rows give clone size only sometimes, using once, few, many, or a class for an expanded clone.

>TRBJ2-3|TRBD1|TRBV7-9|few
CASSDPGQGEDTQYF
TGTGCCAGCAGCGACCCGGGACAGGGGGAGGATACGCAGTATTTT
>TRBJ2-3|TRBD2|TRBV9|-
CASSVGPRGGTDTQYF
TGTGCCAGCAGCGTAGGGCCCCGGGGGGGCACAGATACGCAGTATTTT
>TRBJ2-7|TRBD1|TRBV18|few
CASTGTGSYEQYF
TGTGCCAGTACCGGGACAGGGTCCTACGAGCAGTACTTC
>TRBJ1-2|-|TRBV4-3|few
CASSQDTSRPYGYTF
TGCGCCAGCAGCCAAGATACCTCCCGCCCATATGGCTACACCTTC
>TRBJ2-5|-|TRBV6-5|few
CASSNARETQYF
TGTGCCAGCAGTAACGCTCGGGAGACCCAGTACTTC
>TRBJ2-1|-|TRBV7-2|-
CASSLVGGLGNEQFF
TGTGCCAGCAGCTTAGTCGGGGGGCTGGGCAATGAGCAGTTCTTC
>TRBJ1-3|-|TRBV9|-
CASSPLDRTYSGNTIYF
TGTGCCAGCAGCCCCCTTGACCGGACTTACTCTGGAAACACCATATATTTT
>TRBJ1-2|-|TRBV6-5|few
CASSPLASEPNYGYTF
TGTGCCAGCAGTCCTTTGGCGTCGGAGCCTAACTATGGCTACACCTTC
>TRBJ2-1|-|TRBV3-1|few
CASSQGLGQGRANEQFF
TGTGCCAGCAGCCAAGGACTAGGGCAGGGGCGGGCAAATGAGCAGTTCTTC
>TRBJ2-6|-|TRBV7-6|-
CASSLYLRLPNSGANVLTF
TGTGCCAGCAGCTTATACCTGAGACTTCCGAACTCTGGGGCCAACGTCCTGACTTTC
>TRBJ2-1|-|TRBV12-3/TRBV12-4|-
CASRVGSGRGEQFF
TGTGCCAGCAGGGTCGGTTCAGGGCGGGGAGAGCAGTTCTTC
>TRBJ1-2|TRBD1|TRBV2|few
CARLRDRTNYGYTF
TGTGCCAGACTCCGGGACAGGACTAACTATGGCTACACCTTC
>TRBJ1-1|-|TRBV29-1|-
CSVDMGRGVVEAFF
TGCAGCGTCGATATGGGGAGGGGGGTTGTTGAAGCTTTCTTT
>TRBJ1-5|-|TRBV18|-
CASSPPSNQPQHF
TGTGCCAGCTCACCCCCCAGCAATCAGCCCCAGCATTTT
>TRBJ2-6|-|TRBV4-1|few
CASSGQGAGANVLTF
TGCGCCAGCAGCGGTCAAGGGGCTGGGGCCAACGTCCTGACTTTC
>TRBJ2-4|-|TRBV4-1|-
CASSHGVLAKNIQYF
TGCGCCAGCAGCCACGGTGTCCTAGCCAAAAACATTCAGTACTTC
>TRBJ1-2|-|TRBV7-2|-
CASSYRYGDGYTF
TGTGCCAGCAGCTACCGCTACGGGGATGGCTACACCTTC